Listed below are T cell receptor beta chains from one sample, sequenced in a study of siplizumab effects on memory and regulatory T cells. TCRdb's table, derived via immunoSEQ multiplex PCR, lists solely in-frame clones and lacks some. Among 60,000 to 65,000 clones listed, about 80% were seen once. The specimen sequenced was memory CD4+ T cells sorted from blood. These TCRs come from a human donor in good health. CDR3s include the opening cysteine and the closing phenylalanine or tryptophan. A D gene is named only where the DNA matches it firmly. Some rows mark clone size as missing; the rest say once, few, many or name a class of expanded clone.

J gene,V gene,clone size,D gene,CDR3 DNA,CDR3 protein
TRBJ2-4,TRBV19,NA,TRBD2,TGTGCCAGTAGCCCTGGGACTAGCGGGGGCTCCACGCTAGCCAAAAACATTCAGTACTTC,CASSPGTSGGSTLAKNIQYF
TRBJ1-6,TRBV6-1,NA,TRBD1,TGTGCCAGCAGTGAAACCCGGCCAGACAGGGGGAATTCACCCCTCCACTTT,CASSETRPDRGNSPLHF
TRBJ2-2,TRBV4-3,NA,TRBD2,TGCGCCAGCAGCCCCGGGACTAGCGGGGGGGTAGGCGGGGAGCTGTTTTTT,CASSPGTSGGVGGELFF
TRBJ1-3,TRBV20-1,NA,NA,TGCAGTGCTAGTGCGGGAAACACCATATATTTT,CSASAGNTIYF
TRBJ1-2,TRBV4-2,NA,NA,TGTGCCAGCAGCCAAGATGGTGGCTACACCTTC,CASSQDGGYTF
TRBJ2-3,TRBV15,NA,NA,TGTGCCACCAGCATCCGGGGGTCAGATACGCAGTATTTT,CATSIRGSDTQYF
TRBJ1-3,TRBV19,few,NA,TGTGCCAGTAGTCCTCCCGGGGCCTACTCTGGAAACACCATATATTTT,CASSPPGAYSGNTIYF
TRBJ1-5,TRBV2,NA,NA,TGTGCCAGCAGGGCTGGTCAGCCCCAGCATTTT,CASRAGQPQHF
TRBJ1-3,TRBV4-3,few,NA,TGCGCCAGCAGCCAAGGGGGAGCAAACTCTGGAAACACCATATATTTT,CASSQGGANSGNTIYF
TRBJ1-1,TRBV21-1,NA,NA,TGTGCCAGCAGCCCGAGGGACTCCGAGACTGAAGCTTTCTTT,CASSPRDSETEAFF
TRBJ1-1,TRBV4-2,NA,NA,TGTGCCAGCAGCCAAGTTAGGGCCATCATGAACACTGAAGCTTTCTTT,CASSQVRAIMNTEAFF
TRBJ2-3,TRBV10-1,NA,NA,TGCGCCAGCAGTTCCGGACAGTTCCGCACAGATACGCAGTATTTT,CASSSGQFRTDTQYF
TRBJ2-1,TRBV4-3,NA,TRBD2,TGCGCCAGCAGCCAAGCGAGGGCTAGCGGGAAATACAATGAGCAGTTCTTC,CASSQARASGKYNEQFF
TRBJ2-7,TRBV9,once,NA,TGTGCCAGCAGCGTAGATGGGACGAAATACGAGCAGTACTTC,CASSVDGTKYEQYF
TRBJ2-3,TRBV9,NA,NA,TGTGCCAGCAGCGTATCCTTATTCAGCACAGATACGCAGTATTTT,CASSVSLFSTDTQYF
TRBJ1-1,TRBV6-5,NA,TRBD1,TGTGCCAGCAGTTCAAGGACAGGGGTGGCGAACACTGAAGCTTTCTTT,CASSSRTGVANTEAFF
TRBJ1-5,TRBV28,NA,NA,TGTGCCAGCACCCGCCCGGGAGCAGGGAGTCAGCCCCAGCATTTT,CASTRPGAGSQPQHF
TRBJ2-7,TRBV19,NA,NA,TGTGCCAGTAGTACAGGGACGGTCACCTACGAGCAGTACTTC,CASSTGTVTYEQYF
TRBJ2-3,TRBV5-1,once,NA,TGCGCCAGCAGCTTGGCGGGGGTCCCCACAGATACGCAGTATTTT,CASSLAGVPTDTQYF
TRBJ1-6,TRBV6-1,NA,NA,TGTGCCGTACTCCCAGGGTCCTATAATTCACCCCTCCACTTT,CAVLPGSYNSPLHF
TRBJ2-5,TRBV6-5,NA,TRBD2,TGTGCCAGTAAGAGCGGGGGGATACGGACCCAGTACTTC,CASKSGGIRTQYF
TRBJ2-7,TRBV7-2,once,TRBD2,TGTGCCAGCAGCTATGAAGCGGGAGGCCCCTACGAGCAGTACTTC,CASSYEAGGPYEQYF
TRBJ2-3,TRBV6-1,NA,TRBD2,TGTGCCAGCAAAACGGGGGGGCGTGGAGATACGCAGTATTTT,CASKTGGRGDTQYF
TRBJ2-7,TRBV6-6,NA,NA,TGTGCCAGCAGGCCGGGCAGCTCCTACGAGCAGTACTTC,CASRPGSSYEQYF
TRBJ2-1,TRBV5-1,NA,TRBD1,TGCGCCAGCAGCTTGGCAGGGACAGGGTACTCCAATGAGCAGTTCTTC,CASSLAGTGYSNEQFF
TRBJ2-2,TRBV6-5,NA,NA,TGTGCCAGCAGTTACTCGATAGTAGGGACCGGGGAGCTGTTTTTT,CASSYSIVGTGELFF
TRBJ2-2,TRBV5-6,once,NA,TGTGCCAGCACCCGTTATACCGGGGAGCTGTTTTTT,CASTRYTGELFF
TRBJ1-1,TRBV5-5,once,TRBD1,TGTGCCAGCAGCTTGGGAACAGGGGTACGGGTCACTGAAGCTTTCTTT,CASSLGTGVRVTEAFF
TRBJ1-1,TRBV6-5,once,TRBD1,TGTGCCAGCAGACTCGGGACAGACACTGAAGCTTTCTTT,CASRLGTDTEAFF
TRBJ1-1,TRBV18,NA,TRBD1,TGTGCCAGCTCACCACGGGACAGAGCTGAAGCTTTCTTT,CASSPRDRAEAFF
TRBJ1-2,TRBV28,NA,NA,TGTGCCAGCAGTTTAGTATCGGTACAGCATAACTATGGCTACACCTTC,CASSLVSVQHNYGYTF
TRBJ2-5,TRBV4-1,NA,TRBD2,TGCGCCAGCAGCCAAGCCCAAGGGACTAGCGAGAGTCATTACCAAGAGACCCAGTACTTC,CASSQAQGTSESHYQETQYF
TRBJ2-7,TRBV6-5,NA,NA,TGTGCCAGCAGTTACCAGCTGTACGAGCAGTACTTC,CASSYQLYEQYF
TRBJ1-2,TRBV6-6,NA,NA,TGTGCCAGCAGTTATAATTCAGATGGGAGGGGCAGAGGCTACACCTTC,CASSYNSDGRGRGYTF
TRBJ2-7,TRBV6-5,NA,TRBD2,TGTGCCAGCGCCCGGACTAGCTTGTTCGAGCAGTACTTC,CASARTSLFEQYF
TRBJ2-3,TRBV5-4,NA,TRBD2,TGTGCCAGCAGCGGTCTAGCGGGGGCAAGGGCAGATACGCAGTATTTT,CASSGLAGARADTQYF
TRBJ2-5,TRBV7-9,NA,TRBD2,TGTGCCAGCAGCCCAGGAGTATTAGCGGGGGGGCAAGAGACCCAGTACTTC,CASSPGVLAGGQETQYF
TRBJ1-5,TRBV19,NA,NA,TGTGCCAGTAGCGGCACGGGTTATAGCAATCAGCCCCAGCATTTT,CASSGTGYSNQPQHF
TRBJ1-1,TRBV6-5,NA,NA,TGTGCCAGCAGTTACTCTTTAAACATGAAAGCGGTTGAAGCTTTCTTT,CASSYSLNMKAVEAFF
TRBJ1-1,TRBV30,few,NA,TGTGCCTGGACCGGGATGAACACTGAAGCTTTCTTT,CAWTGMNTEAFF
TRBJ2-2,TRBV7-9,NA,NA,TGTGCCAGCAGCTTAGCCATTAACACCGGGGAGCTGTTTTTT,CASSLAINTGELFF
TRBJ2-1,TRBV18,NA,NA,TGTGCCAGCTCACCGGGGGCGACAAATGAGCAGTTCTTC,CASSPGATNEQFF
TRBJ2-7,TRBV5-1,NA,TRBD1,TGCGCCAGCAGCTCGGAACTAGGACAGGGGAGTTCCTACGAGCAGTACTTC,CASSSELGQGSSYEQYF
TRBJ2-2,TRBV5-1,once,TRBD2,TGCGCCAGCAGCTTGGTGGCTAGCGGGGGGGCCGGGGAGCTGTTTTTT,CASSLVASGGAGELFF
TRBJ2-6,TRBV12-5,NA,NA,TGTGCTAGTGGTTCTGGGAGCTCTGGGGCCAACGTCCTGACTTTC,CASGSGSSGANVLTF
TRBJ2-3,TRBV14,NA,NA,TGTGCCAGCAGCCAAGACGCGCGGGACTCCAATTTT,CASSQDARDSNF
TRBJ1-1,TRBV7-9,NA,TRBD1,TGTGCCAGCAGCCTCAGGGGGGGCACTGAAGCTTTCTTT,CASSLRGGTEAFF
TRBJ1-4,TRBV5-6,once,NA,TGTGCCAGCAGCTTTGGACAGACCATTCCTAATGAAAAACTGTTTTTT,CASSFGQTIPNEKLFF
TRBJ2-7,TRBV12-5,NA,TRBD1,TGTGCTAGTGGTTTGGTATTGGGACAGGGGCCCTACGAGCAGTACTTC,CASGLVLGQGPYEQYF
TRBJ1-1,TRBV11-3,NA,NA,TGTGCCAGCAGCTTTATAGAAGAGAACACTGAAGCTTTCTTT,CASSFIEENTEAFF
TRBJ2-3,TRBV2,NA,TRBD2,TGTGCCGGAACAGACCTTGGAGTAGCGGGATTCACAGATACGCAGTATTTT,CAGTDLGVAGFTDTQYF
TRBJ2-2,TRBV7-3,NA,TRBD2,TGTGCCAGCAGCTTAATGCCTAGCGGGGGTGGCGGGGAGCTGTTTTTT,CASSLMPSGGGGELFF
TRBJ2-1,TRBV19,few,NA,TGTGCCAGTACCCCACAAAGTCGGGGGAGCAATGAGCAGTTCTTC,CASTPQSRGSNEQFF
TRBJ1-4,TRBV18,NA,TRBD1,TGTGCCAGCTCACCAAATATACAGGGGGATGAAAAACTGTTTTTT,CASSPNIQGDEKLFF
TRBJ1-6,TRBV6-1,NA,NA,TGTGCCAGCAGTACGGGACTTAATTCACCCCTCCACTTT,CASSTGLNSPLHF